This T cell receptor (beta chain) was captured by sequencing in a study of technical replicates of blood from a few donors. Using immunoSEQ multiplex PCR, the repertoire was profiled, and TCRdb retains in-frame clones only, with some absent. The sample holds 75,000 to 100,000 clones, 94% seen once. Germline V gene lookup returns CDR1 MDHEN and CDR2 SYDVKM. The CDR3 covers 14 residues. The V gene lost 3 bases and the J gene lost 2 bases, with 8 bases spanning the gap. The sequencing input was T cells isolated from PBMCs. This chain joins TRBV28 and TRBJ2-1; D is unclear. The clonotype comes from a human donor in good health. CDR3 nucleotides: TGTGCCAGCAGTTTTTTAGCTCCCTACAATGAGCAGTTCTTC. This codes for CASSFLAPYNEQFF.